The source of this T cell receptor beta chain is a study of OX40 agonist ivuxolimab in advanced cancers. Produced via immunoSEQ multiplex PCR; TCRdb's table is partial and in-frame only. The sample lists 65,000 to 100,000 clones, around 85% occurring once. Concerning this clone: Its antigen is undetermined.

Germline CDR1 is KGHSH and CDR2 is LQKENI. V lost 3 bases to trimming and J lost 0 bases, with 11 bases between them. The CDR3 is 15 amino acids. Whole-study results and caveats: Compared with CD4+, CD8+ T cells on average had more expanded clones. Partly responding patients at 0.1-3.0 mg/kg showed some of the smallest clonal expansion.

No patient had autoimmune disease or received systemic immunosuppression. This TCR was sampled from an adult with an advanced solid tumor such as melanoma, head and neck, liver or kidney cancer. The genes are TRBV18 and TRBJ1-1; D is unresolved. The sample here was CD4+ or CD8+ T cells sorted from blood, taken in a trial of the OX40 agonist ivuxolimab. The CDR3 nucleotides are TGTGCCAGCTCACCCGAGGGCTCCATGAACACTGAAGCTTTCTTT. As protein: CASSPEGSMNTEAFF. Full variable domain (missing parts from reference TRBV18 and TRBJ1-1): NAGVMQNPRHLVRRRGQEARLRCSPMKGHSHVYWYRQLPEEGLKFMVYLQKENIIDESGMPKERFSAEFPKEGPSILRIQQVVRGDSAAYFCASSPEGSMNTEAFFGQGTRLTVV.